This T cell receptor beta chain was recovered during a study of blood T cell repertoires in COVID-19. Background on the study: The analysed material was cDNA or gDNA that came from T cells, B-cell-depleted T cells, or PBMCs.

Trimming removed 0 bases at V and 2 bases at J, with 8 bases between. Germline V lookup: CDR1 SGDLS, CDR2 YYNGEE. This CDR3 spans 14 amino acids. Per the original data handling: Quantification of nucleated cells was approximated via reference gene primer amplification. Assay used: immunoSEQ multiplex PCR; TCRdb lists only in-frame clones, some missing. V, J and clone size derive from that table, while D and trimming were established from the DNA sequence. The sample holds under 450,000 clones, roughly four fifths seen once. V usage is TRBV9 and J usage is TRBJ1-1; D is ambiguous. The sample consisted of PBMCs or T cells enriched from blood (not recorded which). This sequence originates from a woman aged 45-65 years who had recovered from COVID-19. The CDR3 is CASSVGGPNTEAFF. In DNA form, the CDR3 reads TGTGCCAGCAGCGTAGGAGGGCCAAACACTGAAGCTTTCTTT.